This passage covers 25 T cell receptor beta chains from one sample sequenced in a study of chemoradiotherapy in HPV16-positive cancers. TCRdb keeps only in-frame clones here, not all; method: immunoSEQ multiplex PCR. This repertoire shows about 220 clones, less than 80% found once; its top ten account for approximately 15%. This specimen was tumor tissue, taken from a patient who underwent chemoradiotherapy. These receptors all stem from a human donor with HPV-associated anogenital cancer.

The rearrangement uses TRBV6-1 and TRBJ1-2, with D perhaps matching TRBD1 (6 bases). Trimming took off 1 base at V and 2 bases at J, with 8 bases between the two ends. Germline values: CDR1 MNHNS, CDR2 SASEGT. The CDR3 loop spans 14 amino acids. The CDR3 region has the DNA TGTGCCAGCAGTGAAGTAGGGGGAAACTATGGCTACACCTTC. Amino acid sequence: CASSEVGGNYGYTF.

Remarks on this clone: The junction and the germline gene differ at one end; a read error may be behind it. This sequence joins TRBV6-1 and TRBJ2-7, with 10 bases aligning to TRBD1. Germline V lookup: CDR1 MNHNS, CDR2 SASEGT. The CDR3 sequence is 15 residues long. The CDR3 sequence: CASSEWTGGEYERYF. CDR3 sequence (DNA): TGTGCCAGCAGTGAATGGACAGGGGGAGAATACGAGCGGTACTTC.

CDR3 DNA sequence: TGTGCCAGCAGTAGTCCACAGGCGCCATTGGGGGAGCAGTACTTC. It encodes CASSSPQAPLGEQYF. This chain links TRBV2 with TRBJ2-7; weak D call: TRBD1 (5 bases). The germline V gene encodes CDR1 SNHLY and CDR2 FYNNEI. This CDR3 is built from 15 residues. Trimming pared 5 bases from V and 7 bases from J, leaving 21 bases between.

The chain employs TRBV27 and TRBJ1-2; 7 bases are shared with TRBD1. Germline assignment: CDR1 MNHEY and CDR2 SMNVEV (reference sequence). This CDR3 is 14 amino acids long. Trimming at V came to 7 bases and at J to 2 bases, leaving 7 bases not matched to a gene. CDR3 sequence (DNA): TGTGCCAGCACTCGATCGACAGGGAACTATGGCTACACCTTC. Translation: CASTRSTGNYGYTF.

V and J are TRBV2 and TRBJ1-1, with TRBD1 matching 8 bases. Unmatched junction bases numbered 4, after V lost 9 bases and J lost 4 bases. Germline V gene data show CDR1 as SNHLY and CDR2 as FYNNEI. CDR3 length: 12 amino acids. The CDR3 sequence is CASRQGTTEAFF. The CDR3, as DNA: TGTGCCAGTAGACAGGGGACCACTGAAGCTTTCTTT.

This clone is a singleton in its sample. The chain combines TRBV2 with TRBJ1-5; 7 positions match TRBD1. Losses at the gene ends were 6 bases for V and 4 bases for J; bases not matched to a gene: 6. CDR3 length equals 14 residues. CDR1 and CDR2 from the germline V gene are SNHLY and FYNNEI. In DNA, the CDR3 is TGTGCCAGCAGAGGGGACAGTTCAAATCAGCCCCAGCATTTT. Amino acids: CASRGDSSNQPQHF. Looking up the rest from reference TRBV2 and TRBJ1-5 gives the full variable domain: EPEVTQTPSHQVTQMGQEVILRCVPISNHLYFYWYRQILGQKVEFLVSFYNNEISEKSEIFDDQFSVERPDGSNFTLKIRSTKLEDSAMYFCASRGDSSNQPQHFGDGTRLSIL.

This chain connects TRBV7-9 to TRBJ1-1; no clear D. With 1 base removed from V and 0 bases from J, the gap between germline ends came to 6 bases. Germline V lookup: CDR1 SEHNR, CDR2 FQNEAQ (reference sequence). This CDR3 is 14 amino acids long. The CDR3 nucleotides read TGTGCCAGCAGCTTAGTGGGTATGAACACTGAAGCTTTCTTT. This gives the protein CASSLVGMNTEAFF.

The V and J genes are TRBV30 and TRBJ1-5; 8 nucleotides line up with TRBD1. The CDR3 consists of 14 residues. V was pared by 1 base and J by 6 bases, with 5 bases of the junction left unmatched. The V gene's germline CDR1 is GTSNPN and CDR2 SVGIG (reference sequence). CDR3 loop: CAWSAGQGGQPQHF. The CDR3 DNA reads TGTGCCTGGAGTGCTGGACAGGGAGGTCAGCCCCAGCATTTT.

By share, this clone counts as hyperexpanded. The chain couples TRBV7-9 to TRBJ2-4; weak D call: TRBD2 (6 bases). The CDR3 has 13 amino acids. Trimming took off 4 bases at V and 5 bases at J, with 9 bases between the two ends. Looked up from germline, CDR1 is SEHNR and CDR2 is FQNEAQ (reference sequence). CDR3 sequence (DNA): TGTGCCAGCAGCTCCCCGGGGGAAAACATTCAGTACTTC. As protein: CASSSPGENIQYF.

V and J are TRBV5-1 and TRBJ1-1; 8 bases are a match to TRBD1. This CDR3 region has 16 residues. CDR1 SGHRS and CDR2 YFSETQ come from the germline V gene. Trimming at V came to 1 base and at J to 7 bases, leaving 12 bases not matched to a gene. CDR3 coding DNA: TGCGCCAGCAGCTTGTTAAGGGGGCAGGGGGCGGATGAAGCTTTCTTT. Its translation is CASSLLRGQGADEAFF. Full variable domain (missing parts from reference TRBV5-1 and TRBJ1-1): KAGVTQTPRYLIKTRGQQVTLSCSPISGHRSVSWYQQTPGQGLQFLFEYFSETQRNKGNFPGRFSGRQFSNSRSEMNVSTLELGDSALYLCASSLLRGQGADEAFFGQGTRLTVV.

The CDR3 DNA is TGCGCCAGCAGCCAAGGACCCGAGGGTGAAGCTTTCTTT. Translated, it gives CASSQGPEGEAFF. This chain uses TRBV4-1 with TRBJ1-1; D is undetermined. Trimming shortened V by 1 base and J by 7 bases, and 10 bases separated the two germline ends. This CDR3 comprises 13 residues. CDR1 MGHRA and CDR2 YSYEKL come from the germline V gene.

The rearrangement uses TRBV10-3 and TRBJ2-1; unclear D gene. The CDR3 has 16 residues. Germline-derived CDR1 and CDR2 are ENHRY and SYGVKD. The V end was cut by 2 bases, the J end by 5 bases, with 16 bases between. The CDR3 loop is CAISESRPPADNEQFF. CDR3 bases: TGTGCCATCAGTGAGAGTAGACCGCCGGCTGACAATGAGCAGTTCTTC.

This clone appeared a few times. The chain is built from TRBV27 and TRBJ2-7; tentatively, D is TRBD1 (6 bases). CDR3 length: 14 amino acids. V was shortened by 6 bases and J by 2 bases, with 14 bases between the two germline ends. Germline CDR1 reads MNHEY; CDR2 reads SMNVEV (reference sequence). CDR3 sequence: CASSLGTNPYEQYF. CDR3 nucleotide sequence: TGTGCCAGCAGCCTTGGGACAAATCCCTACGAGCAGTACTTC.

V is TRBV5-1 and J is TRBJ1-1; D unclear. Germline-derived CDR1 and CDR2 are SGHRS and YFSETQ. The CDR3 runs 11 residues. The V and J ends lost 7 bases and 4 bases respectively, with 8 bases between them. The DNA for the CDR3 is TGCGCCAGCCGGGTGGGCACTGAAGCTTTCTTT. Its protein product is CASRVGTEAFF.

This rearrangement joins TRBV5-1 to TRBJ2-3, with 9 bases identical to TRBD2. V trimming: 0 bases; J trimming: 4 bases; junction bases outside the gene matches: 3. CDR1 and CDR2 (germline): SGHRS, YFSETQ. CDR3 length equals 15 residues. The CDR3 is CASSLGGGASDTQYF. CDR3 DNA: TGCGCCAGCAGCTTGGGCGGGGGGGCCTCAGATACGCAGTATTTT.

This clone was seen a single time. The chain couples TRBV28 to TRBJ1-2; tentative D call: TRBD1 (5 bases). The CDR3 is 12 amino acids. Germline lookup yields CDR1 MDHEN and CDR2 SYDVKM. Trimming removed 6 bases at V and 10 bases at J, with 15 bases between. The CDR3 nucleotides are TGTGCCAGCAGCTCCCAGGGAGAAGCCTACACCTTC. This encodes CASSSQGEAYTF.

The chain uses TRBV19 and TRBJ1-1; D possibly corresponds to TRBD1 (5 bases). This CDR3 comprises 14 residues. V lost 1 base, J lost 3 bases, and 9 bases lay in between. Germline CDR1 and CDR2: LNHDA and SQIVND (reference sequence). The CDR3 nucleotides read TGTGCCAGTAGTATAGGGGGGACGTACACTGAAGCTTTCTTT. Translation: CASSIGGTYTEAFF. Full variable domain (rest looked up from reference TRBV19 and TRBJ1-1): DGGITQSPKYLFRKEGQNVTLSCEQNLNHDAMYWYRQDPGQGLRLIYYSQIVNDFQKGDIAEGYSVSREKKESFPLTVTSAQKNPTAFYLCASSIGGTYTEAFFGQGTRLTVV.

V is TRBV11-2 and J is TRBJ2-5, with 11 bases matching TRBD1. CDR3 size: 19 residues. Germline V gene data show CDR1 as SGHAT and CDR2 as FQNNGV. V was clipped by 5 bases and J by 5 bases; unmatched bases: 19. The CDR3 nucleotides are TGTGCCAGCAGCATCAGAGGCCCGGGACAGGGGGTTCTGGGGGAGACCCAGTACTTC. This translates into CASSIRGPGQGVLGETQYF.

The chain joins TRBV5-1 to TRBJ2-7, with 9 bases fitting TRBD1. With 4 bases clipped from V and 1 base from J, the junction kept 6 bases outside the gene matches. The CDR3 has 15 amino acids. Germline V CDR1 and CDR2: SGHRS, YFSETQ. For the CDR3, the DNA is TGCGCCAGCAGCCCCCGCGGGACAGGGTCCTACGAGCAGTACTTC. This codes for CASSPRGTGSYEQYF. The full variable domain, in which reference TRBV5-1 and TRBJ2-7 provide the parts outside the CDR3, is KAGVTQTPRYLIKTRGQQVTLSCSPISGHRSVSWYQQTPGQGLQFLFEYFSETQRNKGNFPGRFSGRQFSNSRSEMNVSTLELGDSALYLCASSPRGTGSYEQYFGPGTRLTVT.

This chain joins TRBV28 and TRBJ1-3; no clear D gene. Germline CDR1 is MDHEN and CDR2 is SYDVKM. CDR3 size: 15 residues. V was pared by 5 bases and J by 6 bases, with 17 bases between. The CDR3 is CASSRQPKELNTIYF. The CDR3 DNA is TGTGCCAGCAGTCGACAACCGAAAGAGCTAAACACCATATATTTT.

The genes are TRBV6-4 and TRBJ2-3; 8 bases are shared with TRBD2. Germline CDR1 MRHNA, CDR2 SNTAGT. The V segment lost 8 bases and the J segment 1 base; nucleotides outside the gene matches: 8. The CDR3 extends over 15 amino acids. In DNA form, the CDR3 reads TGTGCCAGCGCGAGGAGCGGGGGAGGCACAGATACGCAGTATTTT. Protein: CASARSGGGTDTQYF.

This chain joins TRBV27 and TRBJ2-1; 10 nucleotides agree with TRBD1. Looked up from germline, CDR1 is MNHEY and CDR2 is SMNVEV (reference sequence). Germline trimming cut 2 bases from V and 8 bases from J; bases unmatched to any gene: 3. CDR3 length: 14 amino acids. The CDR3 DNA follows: TGTGCCAGCAGTTTAGGGACAGGGGTCCATGAGCAGTTCTTC. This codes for CASSLGTGVHEQFF.

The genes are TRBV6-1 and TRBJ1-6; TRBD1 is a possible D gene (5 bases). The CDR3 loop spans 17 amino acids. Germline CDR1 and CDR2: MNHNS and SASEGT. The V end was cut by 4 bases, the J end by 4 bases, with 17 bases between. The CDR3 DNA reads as TGTGCCAGCAGTGCGAAATCCGGGACGGGTTATAATTCACCCCTCCACTTT. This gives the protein CASSAKSGTGYNSPLHF.

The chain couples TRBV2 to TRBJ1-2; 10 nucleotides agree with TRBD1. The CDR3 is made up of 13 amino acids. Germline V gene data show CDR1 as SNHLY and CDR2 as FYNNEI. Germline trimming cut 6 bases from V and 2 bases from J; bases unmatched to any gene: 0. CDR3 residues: CASRGQGNYGYTF. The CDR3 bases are TGTGCCAGCAGGGGACAGGGGAACTATGGCTACACCTTC. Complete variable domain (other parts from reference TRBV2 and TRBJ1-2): EPEVTQTPSHQVTQMGQEVILRCVPISNHLYFYWYRQILGQKVEFLVSFYNNEISEKSEIFDDQFSVERPDGSNFTLKIRSTKLEDSAMYFCASRGQGNYGYTFGSGTRLTVV.

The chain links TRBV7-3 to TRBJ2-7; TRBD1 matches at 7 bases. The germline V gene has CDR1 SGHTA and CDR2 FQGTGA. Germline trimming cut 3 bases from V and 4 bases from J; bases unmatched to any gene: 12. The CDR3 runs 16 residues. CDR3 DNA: TGTGCCAGCAGCTTCCCGTTCTGCCAGGGGGAATACGAGCAGTACTTC. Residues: CASSFPFCQGEYEQYF.